This passage covers 8 T cell receptor beta chains from one sample sequenced in a study of T cell responses to AZD1222 COVID-19 vaccine. TCRdb keeps only in-frame clones here, not all; method: immunoSEQ multiplex PCR. The table lists some 120,000 clones, approximately 86% of them singletons. The source material was peripheral blood, sampled on day 0 of AZD1222 vaccination. All receptors come from an adult in good health.

The chain carries TRBV6-2 or TRBV6-3 and TRBJ1-2; D uncertain. V lost 2 bases to trimming and J lost 6 bases, with 4 bases between them. This CDR3 contains 11 residues. Germline loops: CDR1 MNHEY, CDR2 SVGEGT. The CDR3 reads CASSYGDGYTF. The CDR3 nucleotides are TGTGCCAGCAGTTACGGAGATGGCTACACCTTC.

The rearrangement links TRBV5-4 to TRBJ2-5; TRBD2 matches 7 bases. CDR3 length: 14 amino acids. After removal of 4 bases from V and 1 base from J, the junction contained 4 bases not matched to a gene. Germline assignment: CDR1 SGHNT and CDR2 YYREEE (reference sequence). CDR3 nucleotides: TGTGCCAGCAGCAGCGGGACCCGCCAAGAGACCCAGTACTTC. Its translation is CASSSGTRQETQYF.

This clone was observed a single time. The rearrangement joins TRBV30 to TRBJ1-5; D gene unclear. Trimming removed 1 base from V and 2 bases from J, with 12 bases in between. The CDR3 totals 15 residues. CDR1 is GTSNPN, CDR2 SVGIG, per germline (reference sequence). CDR3 protein: CAWSDSFMGNQPQHF. The CDR3 DNA reads TGTGCCTGGAGTGACTCTTTTATGGGCAATCAGCCCCAGCATTTT.

The genes are TRBV19 and TRBJ1-2; maybe TRBD1 (5 bases). There are 11 residues in the CDR3. Germline V gene sequence: CDR1 LNHDA, CDR2 SQIVND (reference sequence). Trimming took off 9 bases at V and 7 bases at J, with 12 bases between the two ends. The CDR3 region has the DNA TGTGCCAGCAATGGGGCGGTTGGCTACACCTTC. Translation gives CASNGAVGYTF. The full variable domain, with the rest looked up from reference TRBV19 and TRBJ1-2, is DGGITQSPKYLFRKEGQNVTLSCEQNLNHDAMYWYRQDPGQGLRLIYYSQIVNDFQKGDIAEGYSVSREKKESFPLTVTSAQKNPTAFYLCASNGAVGYTFGSGTRLTVV.

J is TRBJ1-3 and V is TRBV3-1 (or the pseudogene TRBV3-2), with D unclear. Germline V gene data show CDR1 as LGHDT and CDR2 as YNNKEL (reference sequence). This CDR3 comprises 15 residues. V gave up 1 base and J gave up 0 bases, with 7 bases separating them. CDR3 sequence reads: CASSQGRSSGNTIYF. As DNA, the CDR3 is TGTGCCAGCAGCCAAGGGCGGAGCTCTGGAAACACCATATATTTT.

This chain connects TRBV7-2 to TRBJ2-2; D not certain. V lost 5 bases and J 4 bases, leaving 14 bases between the germline ends. Per the germline V gene, CDR1 is SGHTA and CDR2 is FQGNSA. The CDR3 covers 15 residues. CDR3 in amino acids: CASSRRGVTTGELFF. The DNA for the CDR3 is TGTGCCAGCAGCCGCCGAGGAGTTACCACCGGGGAGCTGTTTTTT.

This chain joins TRBV5-4 and TRBJ1-2, with 8 positions matching TRBD1. CDR3 length: 15 residues. CDR1 is SGHNT and CDR2 is YYREEE in the germline V gene (reference sequence). V dropped 5 bases and J dropped 4; count of bases not matched to a gene: 10. CDR3: CASSFQGASLYGYTF. The CDR3 DNA follows: TGTGCCAGCAGTTTTCAGGGGGCCTCCCTCTATGGCTACACCTTC.

The chain is built from TRBV24-1 and TRBJ1-5; no definite D call. Germline lookup yields CDR1 KGHDR and CDR2 SFDVKD. V was clipped by 8 bases and J by 6 bases, with 7 bases between them. This CDR3 is built from 11 residues. CDR3 sequence: CATTRIQPQHF. As DNA, the CDR3 is TGTGCCACCACCAGGATTCAGCCCCAGCATTTT.